This TCR beta chain originates from a study of T cells expressing NK-cell markers. Study background: It was sorted CD3+CD56+NKG2C+, CD3+CD56+NKG2C- and CD3+CD56-NKG2C+ T cells that supplied the TCR beta repertoires.

Study-wide points: For several donors, these clonotypes were likewise the leading ones in the CD3+CD56-NKG2C+ fraction.

Notes on this clonotype: What it binds is not known.

A 5'RACE template switching approach incorporating UMIs was used to make TCR beta cDNA. From its re-call of the 5' RACE reads, TCRdb lists each CDR3 protein once, without DNA. In all, the sample yields approximately 15,000 distinct CDR3 sequences. From germline, CDR1 is MNHEY and CDR2 SVGEGT. The CDR3 contains 13 residues. This TCR was recovered from a man between 18 and 69 years old in good health. J is TRBJ2-7 and V is TRBV6-2 or TRBV6-3; TCRdb's D gene call, TRBD1, goes unchecked for lack of DNA. Sequenced: blood T cells: a sorted CD56 or NKG2C T cell subset, CD4+ or CD8+ T cells, or bulk PBMC T cells (not recorded which). The CDR3 sequence: CASSSFRVLEQYF.